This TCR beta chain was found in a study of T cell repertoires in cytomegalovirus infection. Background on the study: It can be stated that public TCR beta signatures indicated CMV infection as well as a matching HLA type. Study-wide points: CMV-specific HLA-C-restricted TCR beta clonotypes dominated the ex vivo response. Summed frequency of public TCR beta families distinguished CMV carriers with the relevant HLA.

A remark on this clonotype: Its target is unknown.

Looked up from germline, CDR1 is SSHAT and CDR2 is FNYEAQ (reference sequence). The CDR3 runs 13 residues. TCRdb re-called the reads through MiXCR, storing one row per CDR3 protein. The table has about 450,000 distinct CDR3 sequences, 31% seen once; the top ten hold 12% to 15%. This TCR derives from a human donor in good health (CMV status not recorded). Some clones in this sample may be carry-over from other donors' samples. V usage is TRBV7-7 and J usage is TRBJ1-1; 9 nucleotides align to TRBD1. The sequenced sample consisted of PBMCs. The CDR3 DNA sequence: TGTGTTAGCAGCATGGGACAGGGCAGTGAAGCTTTCTTT. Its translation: CVSSMGQGSEAFF.